This T cell receptor (beta chain) originates from a study of OX40 agonist ivuxolimab in advanced cancers. Looking at the study overall: Eligibility admitted prior anti-PD-1, anti-PD-L1 or anti-CTLA-4 therapy; 35% to 40% had some. Overall study findings and caveats: What antigens the expanded peripheral T cells recognized was never established.

Germline values: CDR1 MNHEY, CDR2 SMNVEV (reference sequence). There are 14 residues in the CDR3. The V gene lost 8 bases and the J gene lost 4 bases, with 14 bases spanning the gap. The data were produced by immunoSEQ multiplex PCR, yet TCRdb's version contains in-frame clones alone and is incomplete. The sample lists around 72,000 clones, approximately 84% occurring once. A note on this clone: Its antigen is still unknown.

The source of this sequence is an adult with an advanced solid tumor such as melanoma, head and neck, liver or kidney cancer. This chain connects TRBV27 to TRBJ1-4; D not resolved. This material consisted of CD4+ or CD8+ T cells sorted from blood, taken in a trial of the OX40 agonist ivuxolimab. The chain's CDR3 is CASSDFNFNEKLFF. Here the CDR3 DNA reads TGTGCCAGCTCCGATTTCAACTTTAATGAAAAACTGTTTTTT.